A selection of T cell receptor beta chains follows, all from one sample in a study of T-cell reconstitution after alpha-beta-depleted transplantation in children. A single record per CDR3 protein comes from TCRdb applying MiXCR to the PCR reads. The sample has about 260,000 distinct CDR3 sequences, 6.5% to 10% seen once. The sequencing used PBMCs, mostly from graft donor cells, collected 180 days after TCRalphabeta/CD19-depleted stem cell transplant. These receptors all come from a male patient aged 10-17 years who had a stem cell transplant for acute lymphoblastic leukemia, so the T cells may come from the graft donor. Each CDR3 is given without its conserved first and last residue. Fields, in order: J gene, V gene, CDR3 protein.

>TRBJ2-2|TRBV3-1
ATCQQGWGKNTGELF
>TRBJ2-3|TRBV5-1
ASSLEDTDTQY
>TRBJ2-7|TRBV4-1
ASSQAFFPGQGAHEQY
>TRBJ1-3|TRBV2
ASRGTLSGNTIY
>TRBJ2-7|TRBV7-6
ASSLRGGTPAYEQY
>TRBJ2-3|TRBV7-6
ASSLDPGTSGGNTQY
>TRBJ1-3|TRBV21-1
ASSKGKGPTLRNTIY
>TRBJ1-6|TRBV19
ASAEGSSYNSPLH
>TRBJ2-2|TRBV5-5
ASSFWGRRGTGELF
>TRBJ1-4|TRBV7-2
ASSLGRLTNEKLF
>TRBJ1-2|TRBV29-1
SVREGNYGYT
>TRBJ2-1|TRBV7-9
ATEVEGNEQF
>TRBJ2-2|TRBV5-1
ASSLAVAGGDTGELF
>TRBJ2-1|TRBV5-1
ASSLEGTGVLGEQF
>TRBJ1-5|TRBV6-2/TRBV6-3
ASRRAYSNQPQH
>TRBJ2-3|TRBV25-1
ASSGKGGGADTQY
>TRBJ1-6|TRBV14
ASSQDRAGGYSPLH
>TRBJ2-7|TRBV28
ATSGTVPYEQY
>TRBJ2-5|TRBV14
ASSAGVADQETQY
>TRBJ2-1|TRBV6-1
ASRRPGPTYNEQF
>TRBJ2-1|TRBV9
ASNSRAGGSSSYNEQF
>TRBJ2-3|TRBV5-4
ASSPDQGSDTQY
>TRBJ1-1|TRBV5-1
ASSLAYRGRDTEAF
>TRBJ1-1|TRBV12-3/TRBV12-4
ASSPSTGREAF
>TRBJ2-5|TRBV5-1
ASSLAAGPQRETQY
>TRBJ2-7|TRBV7-2
ASSLRGSSDEQY
>TRBJ1-2|TRBV10-3
AISDFGGRNGYT
>TRBJ1-4|TRBV5-1
ASSLADRGGGEKLF
>TRBJ1-2|TRBV18
ASSSYFDGTGFDYGYT
>TRBJ2-2|TRBV12-5
ASGLVVTSDSSVGELF
>TRBJ2-1|TRBV28
ASSPRPDAYNEQF
>TRBJ1-3|TRBV7-9
ASSPPGPTGNTIY
>TRBJ1-4|TRBV7-8
ASSPGGDYYSTNEKLF
>TRBJ2-3|TRBV24-1
ATSDSGLATDTQY
>TRBJ1-6|TRBV6-2/TRBV6-3
ASSSWTAYNSPLH
>TRBJ2-7|TRBV6-1
ASRRSLAGGPGEQY
>TRBJ1-2|TRBV6-5
ASSPRQGSFYGYT
>TRBJ2-1|TRBV28
ASSPTGDEQF
>TRBJ2-2|TRBV20-1
SARLEAGELF
>TRBJ2-3|TRBV11-2
ASSLVGDTQY
>TRBJ2-1|TRBV4-1
ASSQEWVREQF
>TRBJ2-2|TRBV16
ASSPGHEELF
>TRBJ2-3|TRBV7-3
ASSSQGAPTDTQY
>TRBJ1-2|TRBV7-3
ASSLGPSRFGYT